This T cell receptor (beta chain) was identified in a study of post-analysis software for immune sequencing data. Study context: Courses of disease covered relapsing-remitting, secondary progressive and progressive-relapsing multiple sclerosis.

Germline loops: CDR1 SQVTM, CDR2 ANQGSEA. Trimming took off 6 bases at V and 0 bases at J, with 12 bases between the two ends. This CDR3 has 14 amino acids. Study-level findings and limits: Roughly five TRBV segments, including TRBV5-6, TRBV5-1 and TRBV20-1, were more frequent in patients than controls. Samples from one preparation batch, clustered by F measure, grouped strongly together. Compared against controls, patients with multiple sclerosis displayed significantly lower normalized Chao1 diversity.

Of note for this clonotype: Its antigen is undetermined. Likely a read error: the CDR3 ends without its conserved phenylalanine or tryptophan.

Incorporated into the TCR beta cDNA libraries were unique molecular identifiers, which served to reduce PCR and sequencing biases. The authors obtained approximately 460,000 cDNA molecules from approximately 1 to 10 million T cells. From the PCR reads, TCRdb called clonotypes with MiXCR, one entry per CDR3 protein. The sample carries around 200,000 distinct CDR3 sequences, over 25% recorded once. This TCR was sampled from a girl aged 2-17 years with multiple sclerosis. This chain joins TRBV29-1 and TRBJ2-1, with TRBD2 as a possible D gene (5 bases). Material for sequencing was blood. Written as DNA, the CDR3 is TGCAGCGTCGAGCGGAAGAGCTCCTACAATGAGCAGTTCTTA. Protein sequence: CSVERKSSYNEQFL.